These 18 T cell receptor beta chains originate from one sample sequenced in a study of cytomegalovirus exposure and HLA in healthy donors. Clones were sequenced by immunoSEQ multiplex PCR, and TCRdb holds only the in-frame ones, with some missing. This table holds 150,000 to 250,000 clones, roughly three quarters found once. The sample was PBMCs. The origin of the receptors is a woman in her thirties in good health and CMV-seronegative.

The gene calls are TRBV7-9 and TRBJ1-4, with a tentative D call TRBD1 (6 bases). Trimming removed 4 bases from V and 1 base from J, with 10 bases in between. From germline, CDR1 is SEHNR and CDR2 FQNEAQ (reference sequence). This CDR3 is built from 15 residues. The CDR3 nucleotides read TGTGCCAGCAGCTCTAAAGGGGGAACTAATGAAAAACTGTTTTTT. Protein sequence: CASSSKGGTNEKLFF.

The chain carries TRBV6-6 and TRBJ1-5; D remains ambiguous. There are 12 residues in the CDR3. V dropped 2 bases and J dropped 6 bases, with 5 bases sitting between them. The germline V gene has CDR1 MNHNY and CDR2 SVGAGI (reference sequence). The CDR3 DNA reads TGTGCCAGCAGTTACGAGGGTCAGCCCCAGCATTTT. Its translation is CASSYEGQPQHF.

The chain uses TRBV4-1 and TRBJ2-3; 7 bases map to TRBD2. CDR1 MGHRA and CDR2 YSYEKL come from the germline V gene. CDR3 length: 19 residues. Germline trimming cut 4 bases from V and 0 bases from J; bases unmatched to any gene: 16. This CDR3 reads CASSLDGRGIRHSTDTQYF. CDR3 DNA sequence: TGCGCCAGCAGCCTCGATGGGAGGGGCATACGACATAGCACAGATACGCAGTATTTT.

The V gene is TRBV5-4, the J gene TRBJ2-1, with 14 bases matching TRBD2. The CDR3 spans 16 residues. Germline lookup yields CDR1 SGHNT and CDR2 YYREEE (reference sequence). V dropped 3 bases and J dropped 5; count of bases not matched to a gene: 4. CDR3 amino acids: CASSSRLAGGDNEQFF. The CDR3 nucleotides read TGTGCCAGCAGCTCGCGACTAGCGGGAGGGGACAATGAGCAGTTCTTC.

The V call is TRBV6-5, the J call TRBJ2-7; 9 nucleotides match TRBD2. V was pared by 6 bases and J by 9 bases, with 15 bases of the junction left unmatched. The germline gives CDR1 MNHEY, CDR2 SVGAGI. The CDR3 consists of 15 residues. The CDR3 DNA reads as TGTGCCAGCAGGGATGTAGCGGGAGAGGTTAGCCGGCAGTACTTC. Residues: CASRDVAGEVSRQYF.

The V gene is TRBV6-5, the J gene TRBJ1-5; D is perhaps TRBD1 (6 bases). V was cut by 2 bases and J by 1 base, with 9 bases left in between. Per the germline V gene, CDR1 is MNHEY and CDR2 is SVGAGI. The CDR3 spans 15 residues. The CDR3: CASSYGGRSNQPQHF. The CDR3 DNA reads TGTGCCAGCAGTTACGGGGGCAGGAGCAATCAGCCCCAGCATTTT.

CDR3 coding DNA: TGTGCCAGCAGCCCCCTCGACTGGGACACTGAAGCTTTCTTT. Protein sequence: CASSPLDWDTEAFF. This chain connects TRBV28 to TRBJ1-1; no reliable D call. Germline CDR1 is MDHEN and CDR2 is SYDVKM. The CDR3 runs to 14 residues. The ends were cut back, 6 bases at V and 3 bases at J, with 14 bases in the middle.

This clone has more than one count but fewer than ten. J is TRBJ1-2 and V is TRBV7-9; D is possibly TRBD1 (6 bases). V shed 6 bases and J shed 4 bases, with 12 bases lying between them. The CDR3 contains 13 residues. CDR1 and CDR2 from the germline V gene are SEHNR and FQNEAQ (reference sequence). CDR3 DNA sequence: TGTGCCAGCAGGGGTAACAGGGTCTATGGCTACACCTTC. Encoded protein: CASRGNRVYGYTF.

This sequence joins TRBV15 and TRBJ1-5; D might be TRBD1 (5 bases). Trimming took off 5 bases at V and 0 bases at J, with 11 bases between the two ends. CDR3 length: 15 amino acids. Germline V gives CDR1 LNHNV, CDR2 YYDKDF (reference sequence). In DNA form, the CDR3 reads TGTGCCACCAGCGACACAGGTATTAGCAATCAGCCCCAGCATTTT. Encoded protein: CATSDTGISNQPQHF.

V and J are TRBV4-1 and TRBJ1-4; unclear D gene. Trimming cost V 4 bases and J 7 bases, with 16 bases left between them. The CDR3 sequence is 15 residues long. CDR1 is MGHRA and CDR2 is YSYEKL in the germline V gene. CDR3 loop: CASSLKPAGSEKLFF. As DNA, the CDR3 is TGCGCCAGCAGCCTAAAACCCGCAGGTAGTGAAAAACTGTTTTTT.

This chain links TRBV23-1 with TRBJ2-2; D is ambiguous. TRBV23-1 is an open reading frame whose function is uncertain. The V gene lost 4 bases and the J gene lost 8 bases, with 5 bases spanning the gap. This CDR3 is built from 11 residues. CDR3 region: CASSPAGELFF. CDR3 in DNA: TGCGCCAGCAGTCCCGCGGGGGAGCTGTTTTTT.

The chain links TRBV6-6 to TRBJ2-7; TRBD1 might be the D (5 bases). The CDR3 has 15 amino acids. The germline V gene has CDR1 MNHNY and CDR2 SVGAGI (reference sequence). With 6 bases removed from V and 2 bases from J, the gap between germline ends came to 17 bases. DNA of the CDR3: TGTGCCAGCAGCCCAACCCAGGGAAGAGCCTACGAGCAGTACTTC. Its translation is CASSPTQGRAYEQYF.

V is TRBV5-4 and J is TRBJ1-3, with a tentative D call TRBD1 (5 bases). CDR3 length: 15 residues. In germline, CDR1 is SGHNT, CDR2 YYREEE (reference sequence). The germline V and J ends were trimmed by 4 bases and 4 bases, with 15 bases remaining between them. DNA for the CDR3: TGTGCCAGCAGCGCCGGGGGAGGAGCAGGAAACACCATATATTTT. It translates to CASSAGGGAGNTIYF.

The chain uses TRBV30 and TRBJ2-7, with 9 positions matching TRBD2. CDR3 length equals 15 residues. CDR1 and CDR2 (germline): GTSNPN, SVGIG (reference sequence). J gave up 2 bases and V 2 bases, and 7 bases lay outside the gene matches. The CDR3 DNA reads as TGTGCCTGGAGTATCGGGACTAGCCCAACCTACGAGCAGTACTTC. Its translation: CAWSIGTSPTYEQYF.

The chain combines TRBV5-6 with TRBJ2-5; TRBD2 agrees at 16 bases. The CDR3 has 18 amino acids. The V segment lost 3 bases and the J segment 4 bases; nucleotides outside the gene matches: 9. Germline V CDR1 and CDR2: SGHDT, YYEEEE. The CDR3 loop reads CASSSRGTSGRAGETQYF. Here the CDR3 DNA reads TGTGCCAGCAGCTCACGCGGGACTAGCGGGAGGGCCGGAGAGACCCAGTACTTC. The variable domain in full, completed from reference TRBV5-6 and TRBJ2-5, reads DAGVTQSPTHLIKTRGQQVTLRCSPKSGHDTVSWYQQALGQGPQFIFQYYEEEERQRGNFPDRFSGHQFPNYSSELNVNALLLGDSALYLCASSSRGTSGRAGETQYFGPGTRLLVL.

The rearrangement uses TRBV27 and TRBJ2-5; TRBD2 aligns across 7 bases. Germline V CDR1 and CDR2: MNHEY, SMNVEV (reference sequence). This CDR3 is built from 15 residues. After removal of 1 base from V and 4 bases from J, the junction contained 6 bases not matched to a gene. CDR3 nucleotide sequence: TGTGCCAGCAGTTTATTTGCGGGGGAAGGAGAGACCCAGTACTTC. Translated, it gives CASSLFAGEGETQYF.

The chain couples TRBV7-9 to TRBJ2-7; D possibly corresponds to TRBD2 (5 bases). The CDR3 runs 15 residues. Per germline, CDR1 SEHNR and CDR2 FQNEAQ (reference sequence). V was shortened by 5 bases and J by 3 bases, with 17 bases between the two germline ends. The CDR3 protein is CASSLESGLRYEQYF. The CDR3, as DNA: TGTGCCAGCAGCCTCGAATCGGGGTTGCGCTACGAGCAGTACTTC.

This chain uses TRBV6-6 with TRBJ2-7, with D perhaps TRBD2 (6 bases). The CDR3 length is 14 residues. CDR1 and CDR2 (germline): MNHNY, SVGAGI (reference sequence). The ends were cut back, 7 bases at V and 2 bases at J, with 15 bases in the middle. In DNA form, the CDR3 reads TGTGCCAGCACAAGGGCTAGCGACACCTACGAGCAGTACTTC. This translates into CASTRASDTYEQYF.